The clone carrying this T cell receptor beta chain was counted at least ten times. Its cognate antigen is unknown. Germline V CDR1 and CDR2: SGHRS, YFSETQ. V was pared by 4 bases and J by 5 bases, with 9 bases of the junction left unmatched. This CDR3 is 16 amino acids long. The record originates from a study of CD8 T cells in ankylosing spondylitis. Whole-study results and caveats: In peripheral blood, disease-linked CD8+ clones occurred at relatively low frequencies. Within matched ankylosing spondylitis synovial fluid, disease-linked clones were reportedly significantly enriched. One TCR beta motif, made up of 7 or 8 highly homologous variants, appeared characteristic of ankylosing spondylitis blood.

Each CDR3 protein is one row after TCRdb ran MiXCR on the 5' RACE reads. Counted here are 50,000 to 65,000 distinct CDR3 sequences, less than 8.5% occurring once; the ten biggest clones make up 8% to 9.5%. The chain employs TRBV5-1 and TRBJ1-5; TRBD1 matches at 10 bases. The sample taken for sequencing was blood, either unsorted or a sorted T cell fraction (not recorded which). This receptor was identified in a female donor with ankylosing spondylitis or in good health (not recorded which). The CDR3 DNA reads TGCGCCAGCAGCCAACTACCGGGACAGGGGCATCAGCCCCAGCATTTT. Protein: CASSQLPGQGHQPQHF.